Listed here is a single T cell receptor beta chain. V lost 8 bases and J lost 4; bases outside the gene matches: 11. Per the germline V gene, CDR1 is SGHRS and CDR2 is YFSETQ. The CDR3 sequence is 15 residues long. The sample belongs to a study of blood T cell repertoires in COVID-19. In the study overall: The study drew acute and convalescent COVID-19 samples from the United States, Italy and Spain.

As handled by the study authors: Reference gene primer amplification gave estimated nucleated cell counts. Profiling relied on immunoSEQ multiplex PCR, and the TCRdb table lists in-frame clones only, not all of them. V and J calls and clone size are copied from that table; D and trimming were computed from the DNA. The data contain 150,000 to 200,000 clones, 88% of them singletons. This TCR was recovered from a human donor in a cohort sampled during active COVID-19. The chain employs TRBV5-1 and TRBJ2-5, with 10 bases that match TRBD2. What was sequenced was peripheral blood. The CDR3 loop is CASVSGRAQGETQYF. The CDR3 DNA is TGCGCCAGTGTCAGCGGGAGGGCCCAGGGAGAGACCCAGTACTTC.